Reported below is one T cell receptor beta chain. This clone turned up a few times. This receptor's antigen is unknown. Per-base quality was not reported, and no clone a single base away is much larger than it. Other nucleotide sequences in the sample specify the same CDR3. For this chain, trimming is 0 bases at the V end and 3 bases at the J end, and the number of junction bases without a gene match is 3. Sequences SGHNT (CDR1) and YYREEE (CDR2) are obtained from the germline V gene (reference sequence). The CDR3 numbers 14 residues from cysteine through phenylalanine. Only the CDR3 portion is preserved as DNA: 42 bases, with reading frame beginning at the first base. The entire isolated RNA was reverse transcribed using the High Capacity cDNA Reverse Transcription Kit, and thus expressed TCRB transcripts were sequenced. Deep immunoSEQ sequencing was applied to naive, central memory and regulatory T cell samples, giving an average of around 3.4 million total reads per sample. Sorted cells were lysed in RLT buffer, and RNA was extracted using DNase-treated RNeasy Micro or Mini kits according to cell number. To prevent cross-contamination, each cell subset was processed individually, whereas patient and healthy donor samples were processed jointly. The immunoSEQ multiplex PCR was used to amplify TCRB sequences from cDNA, generating 87-bp fragments that spanned the CDR3 region. Amplicons were sequenced on the Illumina HiSeq platform. As for how the authors treated the data: PCR bias was corrected computationally using synthetic template baselines, and reads within Hamming distance 2 were collapsed, with unmergeable singletons discarded. Reads were aligned against IMGT so that V, D and J genes, CDR3 length and insertions or deletions at six rearrangement sites could be assigned. Within each subset, clonotype counts were normalized to the number of sorted cells before true diversity and Gini coefficients were calculated with the tcR R package. The overlap coefficient, calculated on TCRB nucleotide sequences, was used to measure repertoire sharing. As a proxy for the pre-selection repertoire, out-of-frame TCRB sequences from naive cells were analyzed. As stored in TCRdb, this immuneACCESS dataset retains in-frame rearrangements with V and J assigned. A fraction of the clones does not appear; measured against another copy, unresolved V genes explain less than half of the discrepancy, and the remainder lacks a known reason. The D gene and trimming were derived from the DNA, and the V and J assignments and clone size from that table. Here the sample has hundreds of thousands of clones; more than 13% occur a single time. The top ten clones comprise about 0.015% of the sample.

Each donor gave one peripheral blood draw, roughly 0.11 L on average, collected into heparinised tubes. Using a panel that included CD45RO, CCR7, CD25, CD127, CD95 and CD27, naive, central memory, regulatory and stem cell-like memory CD4+ T cells were sorted on a BD FACSAria II. A purity above 98% was achieved for all sorted populations. PBMCs were separated immediately by Lymphoprep density gradient centrifugation and were stained directly, without being cultured. So that batch effects would be minimized, each experiment stained and sorted samples in pairs, pairing one healthy donor with one patient. This specimen comes from a study of beta chain features in type 1 diabetes (dated by TCRdb to the late 2010s). A note on the overall study: Patients and healthy donors did not differ in mean age, gender distribution, total cell number or subset yield. A total of roughly 99 million sorted cells were examined across all samples, and the number of cells per subset was strongly correlated with RNA yield. In the study, recently diagnosed type 1 diabetes patients and matched healthy donors were compared on the TCRB repertoires of their sorted circulating CD4+ T cell subsets. Whereas all 28 donors provided naive and central memory subsets, regulatory and stem cell-like memory subsets were isolated from just 8 patients and roughly eight healthy donors. Study-level results and caveats: Because cDNA was sequenced instead of genomic DNA, activated cells with high expression could be over-represented, although the groups did not differ in activation or CD3 levels. Naive, central memory and regulatory TCRB repertoires appeared to be more similar among patients than among healthy donors. Fewer insertions and more nucleotide deletions at VDJ recombination sites were observed in patients with type 1 diabetes, implying thymic rearrangement abnormalities. HLA sub-analyses involved small numbers of individuals, so any influence of HLA type on TCRB rearrangement remained unresolved. Shorter templates might be favored by PCR, yet because patient and control samples were amplified and corrected together, any such skew would affect both groups equally. A moderate but significant shortening of TCRB CDR3 length was observed in type 1 diabetes patients in all four CD4+ subsets.

This chain joins TRBV5-4 to TRBJ2-7, with 7 bases aligning to TRBD1. This sequence originates from a man aged 25-45 years with type 1 diabetes. The sequencing input was naive CD4+ T cells from blood. This specimen's cell subset or site label, per the study, means: true naive CD4+ T cells. The nucleotide sequence is TGTGCCAGCAGCTTGGGTCAGGGGGTCTACGAGCAGTACTTC. Translated, it reads CASSLGQGVYEQYF.